The 11 T cell receptor beta chains below all came from one sample that was sequenced in a study of regulatory T cells in long-lasting Graves disease. HTBI primers from iRepertoire and Arm-PCR of CDR3 regions yielded the TCR beta libraries. TCRdb called the multiplex PCR reads again in MiXCR, with one record for every CDR3 protein. The sample holds some 220,000 distinct CDR3 sequences, roughly 19% seen once. Time point described: newly diagnosed GD, antithyroid drugs for less than 3 months. Following extraction of RNA from PBMCs, that RNA was used to make the TCR library. These same data were also listed under a study on T cells in Graves' hyperthyroidism and ophthalmopathy.

The sample in question was peripheral blood mononuclear cells (PBMCs), obtained at new diagnosis, from a patient treated with antithyroid drugs. These receptors were obtained from a woman aged 25 to 45 with Graves disease.

With respect to this clonotype: This may be a read error, as it is one base from a much larger clone. The rearrangement uses TRBV2 and TRBJ1-2; D uncertain. The CDR3 extends over 12 amino acids. The V and J ends lost 10 bases and 8 bases respectively, with 17 bases between them. CDR1 is SNHLY, CDR2 FYNNEI, per germline. The CDR3 DNA reads as TGTGCCAACGGCCTATCGGGTGGGGGCTACACCTTC. This encodes CANGLSGGGYTF.

This clonotype has at least ten counts. V and J are TRBV12-5 and TRBJ1-6, with a possible D match to TRBD1 (5 bases). This CDR3 has 14 residues. Germline CDR1 is LGHNT and CDR2 is FRNRAP. V was clipped by 7 bases and J by 7 bases, with 14 bases between them. CDR3 DNA: TGTGCTAGTGCCATGGACGGGACCAATTCACCCCTCCACTTT. This gives the protein CASAMDGTNSPLHF.

The chain links TRBV27 to TRBJ1-4, with D perhaps matching TRBD1 (6 bases). Trimming stripped 6 bases from V and 7 bases from J, with 15 bases between. The CDR3 contains 14 residues. The germline CDR1 and CDR2 sequences are MNHEY and SMNVEV (reference sequence). The CDR3: CASRLAGTTEKLFF. As DNA, the CDR3 is TGTGCCAGCAGATTAGCCGGGACAACTGAAAAACTGTTTTTT.

At least ten counts were recorded for this clonotype. This chain links TRBV12-3 or TRBV12-4 with TRBJ1-1; 9 bases match TRBD1. With V trimmed by 5 bases and J by 5 bases, 12 bases remained unmatched. The CDR3 runs to 16 residues. CDR3 DNA: TGTGCCAGCAGTGCGGCCCTGGGGACAGGGAGGACTGAAGCTTTCTTT. Amino acid sequence: CASSAALGTGRTEAFF.

This chain uses TRBV7-9 with TRBJ2-3; no clear D gene. The CDR3 sequence is 13 residues long. With 6 bases removed from V and 6 bases from J, the gap between germline ends came to 13 bases. Germline values: CDR1 SEHNR, CDR2 FQNEAQ (reference sequence). CDR3 DNA sequence: TGTGCCAGCAGTCCAAAGCACTCGGATACGCAGTATTTT. Translated: CASSPKHSDTQYF.

This clonotype was observed a few times. CDR3 DNA sequence: TGTGCCAGCATTACTCCGGGACAGGGGCCGGCCGGGGAGCTGTTTTTT. Translating it yields CASITPGQGPAGELFF. This sequence joins TRBV12-3 or TRBV12-4 and TRBJ2-2; 10 nucleotides agree with TRBD1. CDR3 length: 16 amino acids. J lost 6 bases, V lost 7 bases, and 11 bases had no gene match.

The sample holds a few counts of this clonotype. This may be a read error, as it is one base from a much larger clone. The V call is TRBV2, the J call TRBJ1-2, with a weak D call TRBD1 (5 bases). The CDR3 is 17 residues long. V was clipped by 5 bases and J by 6 bases, with 25 bases between them. Germline loops: CDR1 SNHLY, CDR2 FYNNEI. CDR3 bases: TGTGCCAGCAGTTGGGCGGACACCAATAACGGGCCCCATGGCTACACCTTC. It codes for CASSWADTNNGPHGYTF.

In this sample, this clonotype turned up many times. The chain is built from TRBV6-1 and TRBJ2-1, with 9 positions matching TRBD2. Trimming cost V 6 bases and J 4 bases; bases outside gene matches: 10. The CDR3 runs to 16 residues. Looked up from germline, CDR1 is MNHNS and CDR2 is SASEGT. CDR3 residues: CASSPEAGGGYNEQFF. CDR3 DNA sequence: TGTGCCAGCAGCCCAGAAGCGGGGGGCGGGTACAATGAGCAGTTCTTC.

This clonotype occurred many times. The chain links TRBV30 to TRBJ2-7, with 8 bases matching TRBD1. This CDR3 is 13 amino acids long. The V gene end was trimmed by 7 bases and the J gene end by 2 bases; junction bases not matched to a gene: 7. In germline, CDR1 is GTSNPN, CDR2 SVGIG (reference sequence). In DNA, the CDR3 is TGTGCCTTAGGGCAGGGGGCGGCCTACGAGCAGTACTTC. It encodes CALGQGAAYEQYF.

This clonotype was seen a few times. A far bigger clonotype differs at one base, so this is likely a read error. The chain couples TRBV27 to TRBJ2-1; D is possibly TRBD2 (5 bases). V was clipped by 7 bases and J by 4 bases, with 20 bases between them. CDR1 and CDR2 from the germline V gene are MNHEY and SMNVEV (reference sequence). There are 16 residues in the CDR3. The CDR3, as DNA: TGTGCCAGCAACTGGTCGGCGGGCAATACGTACAATGAGCAGTTCTTC. Translated: CASNWSAGNTYNEQFF.

By its share, this clonotype is medium-sized. The chain employs TRBV11-2 and TRBJ2-5; D may be TRBD1 or TRBD2 (5 bases each). With 1 base removed from V and 1 base from J, the gap between germline ends came to 7 bases. Per the germline V gene, CDR1 is SGHAT and CDR2 is FQNNGV. The CDR3 spans 14 residues. In DNA form, the CDR3 reads TGTGCCAGCAGCTTAGGAGGGGTCCAAGAGACCCAGTACTTC. This codes for CASSLGGVQETQYF.